This TCR beta chain was recorded in a study of OX40 agonist ivuxolimab in advanced cancers. Study results and caveats: Both CD4+ and CD8+ T cell populations in blood had undergone clonal expansion by week 6 at 0.1 to 3.0 mg/kg.

As concerns this clone: Antigen specificity is unknown.

CDR1 is SGHAT, CDR2 FQNNGV, per germline. The length of the CDR3 is 19 residues. V shed 4 bases and J shed 4 bases, with 26 bases lying between them. Profiled with immunoSEQ multiplex PCR; TCRdb holds only in-frame clones, not every one. This table has 60,000 or so clones, 70% to 90% appearing once. The receptor comes from an adult with an advanced solid tumor such as melanoma, head and neck, liver or kidney cancer. Sequencing was performed on CD4+ or CD8+ T cells sorted from blood, taken in a trial of the OX40 agonist ivuxolimab. V gene TRBV11-2 combines with J gene TRBJ1-5; D may be TRBD1 (5 bases). Here the CDR3 reads CASSSSRAGGVLGNQPQHF. For the CDR3, the DNA is TGTGCCAGCAGCTCAAGCCGGGCGGGGGGAGTGTTAGGTAATCAGCCCCAGCATTTT.